This is a list of T cell receptor beta chains from one sample in a study of molecular identifiers for immune sequencing clone quantification. From the PCR reads, TCRdb called clonotypes with MiXCR, one entry per CDR3 protein. Here the sample spans hundreds of thousands of distinct CDR3 sequences, roughly a fifth being singletons. Sequencing was carried out using naive CD8+ T cells from blood, with Jurkat cell RNA spiked in. These receptors were obtained from a human donor in good health. Some libraries in this study had Jurkat cell RNA spiked in. The CDR3 runs from the conserved cysteine through the conserved F or W. D genes are given only for firm matches. Clone size appears in some rows only: once, few, many, or a class for an expanded clone.

J | D | V | size | CDR3 | DNA
TRBJ2-6 | NA | TRBV20-1 | many | CSAAYPGSGANVLTF | TGCAGTGCCGCCTACCCAGGCTCTGGGGCCAACGTCCTGACTTTC
TRBJ2-3 | NA | TRBV6-2/TRBV6-3 | many | CASSYNGVDTQYF | TGTGCCAGCAGTTACAACGGGGTAGATACGCAGTATTTT
TRBJ1-6 | NA | TRBV13 | many | CASSLNDNSPLHF | TGTGCCAGCAGCTTAAACGATAATTCACCCCTCCACTTT
TRBJ2-1 | TRBD2 | TRBV6-2/TRBV6-3 | NA | CASSSITSGGHNEQFF | TGTGCCAGCAGTTCGATTACTAGCGGGGGACACAATGAGCAGTTCTTC
TRBJ2-2 | NA | TRBV12-3/TRBV12-4 | few | CASSFERTANTGELFF | TGTGCCAGCAGTTTCGAAAGGACAGCGAACACCGGGGAGCTGTTTTTT
TRBJ1-2 | TRBD1 | TRBV2 | many | CASSEGDRNYGYTF | TGTGCCAGCAGTGAAGGGGACAGGAACTATGGCTACACCTTC
TRBJ2-7 | TRBD1 | TRBV6-2/TRBV6-3 | NA | CASSYSTDAGTGVDEQYF | TGTGCCAGCAGTTACTCGACGGACGCAGGGACAGGGGTCGACGAGCAGTACTTC
TRBJ2-4 | NA | TRBV6-2/TRBV6-3 | many | CASSWTIQNIQYF | TGTGCCAGCAGTTGGACAATCCAAAACATTCAGTACTTC
TRBJ2-2 | NA | TRBV7-2 | many | CASSKGTPGELFF | TGTGCCAGCAGCAAAGGGACTCCCGGGGAGCTGTTTTTT
TRBJ1-4 | TRBD1 | TRBV28 | NA | CASSQDPGTGREKLFF | TGTGCCAGCAGTCAAGACCCCGGGACAGGGCGAGAAAAACTGTTTTTT
TRBJ2-7 | NA | TRBV14 | many | CASSQDSYSRGYEQYF | TGTGCCAGCAGCCAAGATTCGTACAGCCGGGGCTACGAGCAGTACTTC
TRBJ2-3 | NA | TRBV6-6 | many | CASSYTSTDTQYF | TGTGCCAGCAGTTACACGAGCACAGATACGCAGTATTTT
TRBJ2-7 | NA | TRBV27 | NA | CASRGPAYEQYF | TGTGCCAGCCGTGGACCGGCCTACGAGCAGTACTTC
TRBJ2-3 | TRBD1 | TRBV6-5 | many | CASFSSGTGSTDTQYF | TGTGCCAGTTTCTCCTCCGGGACAGGGAGCACAGATACGCAGTATTTT
TRBJ2-3 | TRBD2 | TRBV5-5 | few | CASSPTGRGGPFGQYF | TGTGCCAGCAGCCCAACCGGGAGGGGGGGCCCCTTTGGGCAGTATTTT
TRBJ1-1 | NA | TRBV15 | many | CATRGASRRDTEAFF | TGTGCCACCCGGGGGGCGTCGAGACGCGACACTGAAGCTTTCTTT
TRBJ2-2 | NA | TRBV7-8 | few | CASSLASAVRMDTGELFF | TGTGCCAGCAGCTTAGCGTCGGCGGTTCGGATGGACACCGGGGAGCTGTTTTTT
TRBJ2-7 | NA | TRBV4-3 | many | CASSQVMLAREQYF | TGCGCCAGCAGCCAAGTTATGTTAGCCCGCGAGCAGTACTTC
TRBJ1-1 | NA | TRBV28 | many | CASSPPRSEAFF | TGTGCCAGCAGTCCCCCCCGGTCTGAAGCTTTCTTT
TRBJ2-7 | NA | TRBV5-8 | many | CASSSASQILEQYF | TGTGCCAGCAGCTCGGCCAGCCAAATTCTCGAGCAGTACTTC
TRBJ2-7 | NA | TRBV30 | many | CAWSVTGNEQYF | TGTGCCTGGAGTGTAACAGGGAACGAGCAGTACTTC
TRBJ2-7 | NA | TRBV6-5 | many | CASSVLDSHEQYF | TGTGCCAGCAGCGTACTGGACAGCCACGAGCAGTACTTC
TRBJ1-1 | TRBD1 | TRBV5-1 | many | CASSLPWTGGERTEAFF | TGCGCCAGCAGCTTGCCCTGGACAGGGGGCGAGCGCACTGAAGCTTTCTTT
TRBJ1-1 | NA | TRBV9 | NA | CASSVVSPLNTEAFF | TGTGCCAGCAGCGTAGTGTCACCGCTGAACACTGAAGCTTTCTTT
TRBJ2-5 | TRBD1 | TRBV27 | many | CASSLEAGGSETQYF | TGTGCCAGCAGTTTAGAGGCAGGGGGTTCGGAGACCCAGTACTTC
TRBJ2-2 | NA | TRBV28 | NA | CASLMERINTGELFF | TGTGCCAGCCTTATGGAACGGATAAACACCGGGGAGCTGTTTTTT
TRBJ2-2 | TRBD2 | TRBV3-1 | NA | CAGSPGTSGPPNTGELFF | TGTGCCGGCAGCCCGGGGACTAGCGGCCCCCCGAACACCGGGGAGCTGTTTTTT
TRBJ2-1 | TRBD2 | TRBV29-1 | many | CSVEVRELNEQFF | TGCAGCGTTGAAGTGCGGGAGCTAAATGAGCAGTTCTTC
TRBJ2-7 | NA | TRBV1 | many | CTSSKPGPITPFWYF | TGCACCAGCAGCAAGCCGGGCCCCATCACCCCTTTTTGGTACTTC
TRBJ1-1 | NA | TRBV6-4 | many | CASRGSRNTEAFF | TGTGCCAGCAGAGGGAGTCGAAACACTGAAGCTTTCTTT
TRBJ2-1 | NA | TRBV29-1 | NA | CSVEGLGDMSYNGQFF | TGCAGCGTTGAAGGATTAGGGGATATGTCCTACAATGGGCAGTTCTTC
TRBJ2-2 | NA | TRBV21-1 | NA | CASSKAHTLRAGGNTGELFF | TGTGCCAGCAGCAAAGCGCACACTCTGAGAGCGGGGGGGAACACCGGGGAGCTGTTTTTT
TRBJ1-1 | NA | TRBV4-2 | NA | CASSRDRQSNTEALF | TGTGCCAGCAGCCGGGATCGGCAGTCGAACACTGAAGCTCTCTTT
TRBJ2-7 | TRBD1 | TRBV4-1 | many | CASSQKGQGRYEQYF | TGCGCCAGCAGCCAAAAGGGACAGGGGAGGTACGAGCAGTACTTC
TRBJ1-1 | NA | TRBV6-5 | many | CASSTQGIEAFF | TGTGCCAGCAGTACCCAGGGGATTGAAGCTTTCTTT
TRBJ1-1 | NA | TRBV19 | NA | CASTAPMNTEAFF | TGTGCCAGTACAGCCCCCATGAACACTGAAGCTTTCTTT
TRBJ1-5 | NA | TRBV12-3/TRBV12-4 | NA | CASSHVSYDSNQPQHF | TGTGCCAGCAGTCATGTTTCTTACGATAGCAATCAGCCCCAGCATTTT
TRBJ2-3 | TRBD1 | TRBV7-9 | many | CASSQARDRITDTQYF | TGTGCCAGCAGCCAAGCGCGGGACAGGATTACGGATACGCAGTATTTT
TRBJ1-2 | NA | TRBV19 | few | CASSITVSGPYGYTF | TGTGCCAGTAGTATTACTGTTTCCGGCCCCTATGGCTACACCTTC
TRBJ2-1 | NA | TRBV7-2 | many | CASSSELGGIYNEQFF | TGTGCCAGCAGCTCCGAATTGGGGGGCATATACAATGAGCAGTTCTTC
TRBJ2-7 | NA | TRBV7-2 | many | CASSLGGRGGEQYF | TGTGCCAGCAGCTTAGGGGGTAGGGGTGGCGAGCAGTACTTC